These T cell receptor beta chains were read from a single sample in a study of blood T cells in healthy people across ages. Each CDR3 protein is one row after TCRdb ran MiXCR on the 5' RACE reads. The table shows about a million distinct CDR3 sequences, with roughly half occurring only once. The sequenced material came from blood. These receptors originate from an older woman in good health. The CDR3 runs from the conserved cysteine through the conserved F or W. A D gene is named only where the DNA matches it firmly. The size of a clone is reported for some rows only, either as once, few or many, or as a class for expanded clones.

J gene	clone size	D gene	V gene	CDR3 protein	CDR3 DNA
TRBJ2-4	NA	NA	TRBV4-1	CASSPVLLAKNIQYF	TGCGCCAGCAGTCCAGTCCTACTAGCCAAAAACATTCAGTACTTC
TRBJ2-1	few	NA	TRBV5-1	CASSLSSGIGEQFF	TGCGCCAGCAGCTTGTCATCCGGGATAGGGGAGCAGTTCTTC
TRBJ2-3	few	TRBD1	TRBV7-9	CASSSTGATDTQYF	TGTGCCAGCAGCTCCACAGGGGCCACAGATACGCAGTATTTT
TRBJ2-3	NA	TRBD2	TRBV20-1	CSAVDPGGPLDTQYF	TGCAGTGCTGTTGATCCGGGGGGGCCTTTGGATACGCAGTATTTT
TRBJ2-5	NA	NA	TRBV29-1	CSVGPAQGLETQYF	TGCAGCGTAGGGCCGGCTCAGGGGCTAGAGACCCAGTACTTC
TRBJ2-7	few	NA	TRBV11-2	CASSHGPVEQYF	TGTGCCAGCAGCCACGGACCTGTCGAGCAGTACTTC
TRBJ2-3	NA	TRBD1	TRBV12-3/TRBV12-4	CASSFLVHRGRWTDTQYF	TGTGCCAGCAGTTTTCTGGTCCACAGGGGGCGCTGGACAGATACGCAGTATTTT
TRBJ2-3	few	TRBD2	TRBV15	CATSRESGPSGRATDTQYF	TGTGCCACCAGCAGAGAATCCGGTCCTAGCGGGAGGGCCACAGATACGCAGTATTTT
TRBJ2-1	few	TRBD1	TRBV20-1	CSASRTGARSYNEQFF	TGCAGTGCTAGCCGGACAGGGGCCCGCTCCTACAATGAGCAGTTCTTC
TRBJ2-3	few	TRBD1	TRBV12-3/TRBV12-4	CASSSRQGGDTQYF	TGTGCCAGCAGTAGCAGACAGGGCGGAGATACGCAGTATTTT
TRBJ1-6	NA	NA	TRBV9	CASSAGSENSPLHF	TGTGCCAGCAGCGCGGGAAGTGAAAATTCACCCCTCCACTTT
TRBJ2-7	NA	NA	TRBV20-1	CSARDPQPKRYEQYF	TGCAGTGCTAGAGATCCCCAACCTAAAAGATACGAGCAGTACTTC
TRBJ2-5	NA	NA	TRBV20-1	CSAIWETQYF	TGCAGTGCTATATGGGAGACCCAGTACTTC
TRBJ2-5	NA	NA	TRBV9	CASSVVGHLFETQYF	TGTGCCAGCAGCGTAGTGGGACACCTTTTCGAGACCCAGTACTTC
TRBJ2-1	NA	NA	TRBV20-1	CSAKAEFYNEQFF	TGCAGTGCTAAAGCGGAATTCTACAATGAGCAGTTCTTC
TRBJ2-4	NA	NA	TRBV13	CASSLFLAKNIQYF	TGTGCCAGCAGCTTATTTTTAGCCAAAAACATTCAGTACTTC
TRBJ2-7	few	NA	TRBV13	CASSLEGGREQYF	TGTGCCAGCAGCTTAGAAGGTGGCCGGGAGCAGTACTTC
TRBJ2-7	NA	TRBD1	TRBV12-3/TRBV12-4	CASSRQGAPPNEQYF	TGTGCCAGCAGTCGACAGGGGGCGCCCCCCAATGAGCAGTACTTC
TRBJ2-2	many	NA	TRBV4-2	CASSQGQAKNTGELFF	TGTGCCAGCAGCCAAGGACAGGCTAAGAACACCGGGGAGCTGTTTTTT
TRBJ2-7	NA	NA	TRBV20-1	CSALRGEQYF	TGCAGTGCCCTAAGGGGCGAGCAGTACTTC
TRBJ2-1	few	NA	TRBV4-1	CASSQEGVGNEQFF	TGCGCCAGCAGCCAAGAGGGAGTGGGTAATGAGCAGTTCTTC
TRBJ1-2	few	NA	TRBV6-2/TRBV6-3	CASQQGGGRDTF	TGTGCCAGTCAGCAAGGGGGAGGAAGGGACACCTTC
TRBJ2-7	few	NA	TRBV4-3	CASSHAVYREQYF	TGCGCCAGCAGCCACGCCGTGTACAGAGAGCAGTACTTC
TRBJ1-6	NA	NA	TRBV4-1	CASSQVWVGSPLHF	TGCGCCAGCAGCCAAGTTTGGGTGGGATCACCCCTCCACTTT
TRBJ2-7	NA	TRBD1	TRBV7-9	CASSLLTGNEQYF	TGTGCCAGCAGCTTGTTGACAGGGAACGAGCAGTACTTC
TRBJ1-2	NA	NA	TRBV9	CASRQPNDYGYTF	TGTGCCAGCAGACAGCCAAATGACTATGGCTACACCTTC
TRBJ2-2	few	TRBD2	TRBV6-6	CASSNSGSLNTGELFF	TGTGCCAGCAGTAATAGCGGGAGCCTAAACACCGGGGAGCTGTTTTTT
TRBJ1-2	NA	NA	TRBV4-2	CASSQDRSYYGYTF	TGTGCCAGCAGCCAAGATAGGAGTTACTATGGCTACACCTTC
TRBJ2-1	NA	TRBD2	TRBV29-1	CSVGGWSYNEQFF	TGCAGCGTGGGGGGGTGGTCCTACAATGAGCAGTTCTTC
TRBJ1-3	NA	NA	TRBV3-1	CASSQELRSSSGNTIYF	TGTGCCAGCAGCCAAGAACTCAGGAGCTCTTCTGGAAACACCATATATTTT
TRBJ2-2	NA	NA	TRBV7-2	CASSLASGGARELFF	TGTGCCAGCAGCTTAGCGAGCGGTGGTGCGAGGGAGCTGTTTTTT
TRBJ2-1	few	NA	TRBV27	CASSLSFSAPYNEQFF	TGTGCCAGCAGTTTATCCTTTAGCGCCCCATACAATGAGCAGTTCTTC
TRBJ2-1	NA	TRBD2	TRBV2	CASSGGEGLGYNEQFF	TGTGCCAGCAGTGGGGGGGAGGGACTAGGGTACAATGAGCAGTTCTTC
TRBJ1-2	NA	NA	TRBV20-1	CSARNPYGYTF	TGCAGTGCTAGAAATCCTTATGGCTACACCTTC
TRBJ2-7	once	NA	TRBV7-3	CASSRMERREQYF	TGTGCCAGCAGCCGTATGGAGAGGAGAGAGCAGTACTTC
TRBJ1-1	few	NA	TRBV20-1	CSASWDGPSAEAFF	TGCAGTGCCAGTTGGGACGGGCCGAGCGCTGAAGCTTTCTTT
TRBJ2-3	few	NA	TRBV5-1	CASSTGLTDTQYF	TGTGCCAGCAGCACGGGCCTCACAGATACGCAGTATTTT
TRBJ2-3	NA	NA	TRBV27	CASSQKYTDTQYF	TGTGCCAGTAGTCAAAAATACACAGATACGCAGTATTTT
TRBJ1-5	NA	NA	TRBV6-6	CASSSRAQGPQPQHF	TGTGCCAGCAGTTCGAGGGCGCAGGGCCCCCAGCCCCAGCATTTT
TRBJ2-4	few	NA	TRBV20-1	CSARPEGRGIQYF	TGCAGTGCCCGACCCGAAGGGCGCGGCATTCAGTACTTC
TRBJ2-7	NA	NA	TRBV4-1	CASSQVPAGPYEQYF	TGCGCCAGCAGCCAGGTACCGGCAGGGCCCTACGAGCAGTACTTC
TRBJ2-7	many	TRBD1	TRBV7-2	CASSLGPGTGSYEQYF	TGTGCCAGCAGCTTAGGCCCCGGGACAGGGAGCTACGAGCAGTACTTC
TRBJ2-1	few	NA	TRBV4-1	CASSQEGNEQFF	TGTGCCAGCAGCCAAGAGGGCAATGAGCAGTTCTTC
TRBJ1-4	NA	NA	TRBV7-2	CASSPNGGGAEKLFF	TGTGCCAGCAGCCCCAATGGGGGGGGGGCTGAAAAACTGTTTTTT
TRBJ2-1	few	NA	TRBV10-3	CAISEPGDNEQFF	TGTGCCATCAGTGAGCCTGGGGACAATGAGCAGTTCTTC
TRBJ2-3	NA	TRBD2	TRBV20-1	CSARDGGSSGGWDTQYF	TGCAGTGCTAGAGATGGGGGGAGTAGCGGGGGGTGGGATACGCAGTATTTT
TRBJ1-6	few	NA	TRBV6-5	CASSYSPRDSPLHF	TGTGCCAGCAGTTACTCCCCCAGGGATTCACCCCTCCACTTT
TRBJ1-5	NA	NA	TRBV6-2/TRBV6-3	CASSYSTGHLSNQPQHF	TGTGCCAGCAGTTACTCGACGGGACACCTTAGCAATCAGCCCCAGCATTTT
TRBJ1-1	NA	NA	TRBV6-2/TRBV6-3	CASSYVSLRAEAFF	TGTGCCAGCAGTTACGTTTCCCTCCGGGCAGAAGCTTTCTTT
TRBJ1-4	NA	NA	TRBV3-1	CASSQGTYNEKLFF	TGTGCCAGCAGCCAGGGGACCTATAATGAAAAACTGTTTTTT
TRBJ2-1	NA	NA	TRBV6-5	CASSYASKGSNEQFF	TGTGCCAGCAGTTATGCTAGCAAGGGCAGTAATGAGCAGTTCTTC
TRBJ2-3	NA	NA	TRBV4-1	CASSQDSGGVISLRSGDTQYF	TGCGCCAGCAGCCAAGACTCGGGCGGTGTGATCAGTCTGAGGTCAGGAGATACGCAGTATTTT
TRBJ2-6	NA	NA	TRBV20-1	CSAPRRTGANVLTF	TGCAGTGCCCCGCGAAGGACTGGGGCCAACGTCCTGACTTTC
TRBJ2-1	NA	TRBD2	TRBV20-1	CSARDAGGPRNEQFF	TGCAGTGCTAGAGATGCGGGAGGCCCGAGGAATGAGCAGTTCTTC
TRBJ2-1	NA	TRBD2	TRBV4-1	CASSQARGRGNNEQFF	TGCGCCAGCAGCCAAGCGCGCGGGAGAGGAAACAATGAGCAGTTCTTC
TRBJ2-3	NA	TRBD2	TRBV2	CASSDTPGLAGADTQYF	TGTGCCAGCAGTGACACACCGGGACTAGCGGGAGCAGATACGCAGTATTTT
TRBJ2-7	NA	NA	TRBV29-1	CSALLRESEQYF	TGCAGCGCCCTCCTGAGGGAGTCCGAGCAGTACTTC